A selection of T cell receptor beta chains follows, all from one sample in a study of blood T cell repertoires in COVID-19. Repertoires were generated with immunoSEQ multiplex PCR, while TCRdb's copy carries only in-frame clones and drops some. The sample holds roughly 11,000 clones, less than 90% seen once. The source material was peripheral blood. These receptors were taken from a human donor in a cohort sampled during active COVID-19. CDR3s include the opening cysteine and the closing phenylalanine or tryptophan. D genes are given only for firm matches. Not all rows give a size; the values are once, few, many and, for expanded clones, a class.

J: TRBJ1-5
size: NA
V: TRBV28
D: NA
DNA: TGTGCCAGCAGTTTACTTCCGGGAAAACAGCCCCAGCATTTT
CDR3: CASSLLPGKQPQHF

J: TRBJ1-2
size: once
V: TRBV5-6
D: TRBD1
DNA: TGTGCCAGCAGCTTGGCAGGGGGCCGTGGCTACACCTTC
CDR3: CASSLAGGRGYTF

J: TRBJ2-3
size: NA
V: TRBV6-5
D: TRBD2
DNA: TGTGCCAGTAGCGGGAGGAACGGGGCAGATACGCAGTATTTT
CDR3: CASSGRNGADTQYF

J: TRBJ1-5
size: NA
V: TRBV27
D: NA
DNA: TGTGCCAGCAGTCCCCGGGACTCCCGGGGACCACAGCCCCAGCATTTT
CDR3: CASSPRDSRGPQPQHF

J: TRBJ1-2
size: NA
V: TRBV6-1
D: TRBD1
DNA: TGTGCCAGCAGTGAAGGGACAGGGTTATATGGCTACACCTTC
CDR3: CASSEGTGLYGYTF

J: TRBJ2-1
size: NA
V: TRBV19
D: NA
DNA: TGTGCCAGTAAACCCCATGTCGGACTTGCGGCGAGAGAGGTCAATGAGCAGTTCTTC
CDR3: CASKPHVGLAAREVNEQFF

J: TRBJ1-1
size: few
V: TRBV11-2
D: TRBD1
DNA: TGTGCCAGCAGCCTGGGACAGGGGAACACTGAAGCTTTCTTT
CDR3: CASSLGQGNTEAFF

J: TRBJ2-2
size: NA
V: TRBV27
D: TRBD2
DNA: TGTGCCAGCAGAAGACTAGCGGGAGTCTCCGGGGAGCTGTTTTTT
CDR3: CASRRLAGVSGELFF

J: TRBJ2-5
size: NA
V: TRBV19
D: TRBD2
DNA: TGTGCCAGTAGTGTTAGCGGGAGACAGGAGACCCAGTACTTC
CDR3: CASSVSGRQETQYF

J: TRBJ2-1
size: once
V: TRBV7-3
D: NA
DNA: TGTGCCAGCAGCCATCCGGGGGGCTGGGATGAGCAGTTCTTC
CDR3: CASSHPGGWDEQFF

J: TRBJ2-3
size: NA
V: TRBV28
D: NA
DNA: TGTGCCAGCAGCATAGGGGGAGATTGGGACACAGATACGCAGTATTTT
CDR3: CASSIGGDWDTDTQYF

J: TRBJ2-3
size: NA
V: TRBV6-5
D: TRBD2
DNA: TGTGCCAGCAACCCCGGGACTAGCAGCGCAGATACGCAGTATTTT
CDR3: CASNPGTSSADTQYF

J: TRBJ2-5
size: NA
V: TRBV5-1
D: NA
DNA: TGCGCCAGCAGCTCCGCAGGGCGAGAGACCCAGTACTTC
CDR3: CASSSAGRETQYF

J: TRBJ2-3
size: NA
V: TRBV5-1
D: TRBD1
DNA: TGCGCCAGCAGGCATACCGGGACAGGGGAAGATACGCAGTATTTT
CDR3: CASRHTGTGEDTQYF

J: TRBJ2-5
size: NA
V: TRBV24-1
D: NA
DNA: TGTGCCACCAGTTCGTCCGACACGAAAGAGACCCAGTACTTC
CDR3: CATSSSDTKETQYF

J: TRBJ2-1
size: NA
V: TRBV11-2
D: NA
DNA: TGTGCCAGCAGCTTAGTGGAGATTCGGAATGAGCAGTTCTTC
CDR3: CASSLVEIRNEQFF

J: TRBJ1-5
size: few
V: TRBV30
D: TRBD1
DNA: TGTGCCTGGAGTGTGAGGACAGGGGCCCACCAGCCCCAGCATTTT
CDR3: CAWSVRTGAHQPQHF